The following is a T cell receptor beta chain sequence with its context. CD45RO-negative cells were positively selected for CCR7, leaving out terminally differentiated effector memory CD45RA+ cells. The protocol was immunoSEQ multiplex PCR, while the TCRdb copy is restricted to in-frame clones and leaves out a portion. The sample lists around 600,000 clones, roughly 95% occurring once. The sample originates from a study of shared clonotypes between healthy human individuals. CDR1 is MDHEN and CDR2 is SYDVKM in the germline V gene. V gave up 6 bases and J gave up 1 base; unmatched junction bases: 6. CDR3 length: 17 residues.

J is TRBJ2-2 and V is TRBV28; TRBD1 matches 12 bases. This TCR came from a woman in her twenties or thirties in good health. The sequenced sample was naive CD8+ T cells sorted from blood. CDR3 sequence: CASSHGTGGLNTGELFF. The CDR3 DNA reads TGTGCCAGCAGCCATGGGACAGGGGGCTTGAACACCGGGGAGCTGTTTTTT.